One and the same sample provided the 25 T cell receptor beta chains below, sequenced in a study of cytotoxic CD8 clonotypes in ibrutinib-treated CLL (dated by TCRdb to the early 2020s). Receptors were amplified or captured by the immunoSEQ multiplex PCR assay. Not all clones reach the TCRdb copy of this immuneACCESS table, which keeps in-frame sequences only. Checked studies attribute under half of the gap to unresolved V genes and leave the rest unexplained. For this sample the table gives about 50,000 clones, of which approximately 87% were detected only once. About a fifth of the sample is in the top ten clones. In light of the paper, this sample's time point label describes: roughly 2 years on ibrutinib. The sequencing here drew on PBMCs, taken after 24 months of ibrutinib treatment. Every receptor here comes from a human donor with chronic lymphocytic leukemia.

This CDR3 reads CASSARLAGEHEQFF. The CDR3 DNA reads TGTGCCAGCAGCGCCCGACTAGCGGGAGAGCATGAGCAGTTCTTC. The chain couples TRBV11-2 to TRBJ2-1; 12 bases align to TRBD2. Germline V CDR1 and CDR2: SGHAT, FQNNGV. The V segment lost 5 bases and the J segment 8 bases; nucleotides outside the gene matches: 7. This CDR3 region has 15 residues.

The chain employs TRBV11-2 and TRBJ2-1; perhaps TRBD1 as D (5 bases). Deletions cut 5 bases from V and 5 bases from J, with 13 bases between. This CDR3 contains 14 residues. Germline assignment: CDR1 SGHAT and CDR2 FQNNGV. CDR3 DNA: TGTGCCAGCAGCCCATCAAGGGGAAACAATGAGCAGTTCTTC. Its translation is CASSPSRGNNEQFF.

The V gene is TRBV10-1, the J gene TRBJ1-3; D gene uncertain. Germline V CDR1 and CDR2: WNHNN, SYGVQD (reference sequence). The CDR3 sequence is 16 residues long. Trimming left V 10 bases short and J 0 bases short, with 19 bases between. This chain's CDR3 is CAITTGVTSSGNTIYF. The CDR3 DNA reads as TGCGCCATTACAACGGGCGTTACTTCCTCTGGAAACACCATATATTTT.

This chain connects TRBV27 to TRBJ1-1, with 7 bases that match TRBD1. V was clipped by 7 bases and J by 3 bases; unmatched bases: 11. The CDR3 extends over 15 amino acids. Germline values: CDR1 MNHEY, CDR2 SMNVEV (reference sequence). In DNA, the CDR3 is TGTGCCAGCACAGGAGACAGGGTCGTAGACACTGAAGCTTTCTTT. It is translated as CASTGDRVVDTEAFF.

This sequence joins TRBV5-4 and TRBJ1-5; 7 nucleotides agree with TRBD1. The germline CDR1 and CDR2 sequences are SGHNT and YYREEE (reference sequence). The CDR3 extends over 15 amino acids. The V and J ends lost 2 bases and 4 bases, in that order; junction bases with no gene match: 6. Written as DNA, the CDR3 is TGTGCCAGCAGCTTAGAAGGGGGCACAAATCAGCCCCAGCATTTT. Its protein is CASSLEGGTNQPQHF.

CDR3: CASSIGGVETQYF. The CDR3 bases are TGTGCCAGTAGTATAGGAGGGGTGGAGACCCAGTACTTC. V is TRBV19 and J is TRBJ2-5, with D possibly being TRBD1 or TRBD2 (5 bases each). V was cut by 1 base and J by 5 bases, with 8 bases left in between. This CDR3 region has 13 residues. CDR1 is LNHDA and CDR2 is SQIVND in the germline V gene (reference sequence). The whole variable domain, remainder taken from reference TRBV19 and TRBJ2-5, is DGGITQSPKYLFRKEGQNVTLSCEQNLNHDAMYWYRQDPGQGLRLIYYSQIVNDFQKGDIAEGYSVSREKKESFPLTVTSAQKNPTAFYLCASSIGGVETQYFGPGTRLLVL.

This clone was seen once. This chain connects TRBV2 to TRBJ2-2; D call uncertain. Germline-derived CDR1 and CDR2 are SNHLY and FYNNEI. V lost 4 bases and J 5 bases, leaving 11 bases between the germline ends. CDR3 size: 14 residues. For the CDR3, the DNA is TGTGCCAGCAGTGGAAGGGTTACGACCGGGGAGCTGTTTTTT. Translated, it gives CASSGRVTTGELFF.

There are a few counts of this clone. In DNA, the CDR3 is TGCGCCAGTACCCGGGACGCCCACTCCTACGAGCAGTACTTC. Its protein product is CASTRDAHSYEQYF. The genes are TRBV5-1 and TRBJ2-7, with D perhaps assigned TRBD1 or TRBD2 (5 bases each). V lost 8 bases and J 0 bases, leaving 15 bases between the germline ends. Germline V gene data show CDR1 as SGHRS and CDR2 as YFSETQ. The CDR3 loop spans 14 amino acids. Supplemented by reference TRBV5-1 and TRBJ2-7, the full variable domain reads KAGVTQTPRYLIKTRGQQVTLSCSPISGHRSVSWYQQTPGQGLQFLFEYFSETQRNKGNFPGRFSGRQFSNSRSEMNVSTLELGDSALYLCASTRDAHSYEQYFGPGTRLTVT.

The chain uses TRBV7-9 and TRBJ2-5; D is unclear. V gave up 1 base and J gave up 2 bases, with 8 bases separating them. CDR1 and CDR2 from the germline V gene are SEHNR and FQNEAQ (reference sequence). This CDR3 is 14 amino acids long. The CDR3 DNA sequence: TGTGCCAGCAGCTTAGAGTTGCGACAAGAGACCCAGTACTTC. This sequence encodes CASSLELRQETQYF.

The chain is built from TRBV27 and TRBJ2-1; TRBD2 agrees at 11 bases. With V trimmed by 5 bases and J by 7 bases, 10 bases remained unmatched. Germline V gives CDR1 MNHEY, CDR2 SMNVEV (reference sequence). This CDR3 has 16 residues. The CDR3 protein is CASSRASGGRLNEQFF. The CDR3 bases are TGTGCCAGCAGTCGGGCTAGCGGGGGGAGGTTGAATGAGCAGTTCTTC.

This sequence joins TRBV28 and TRBJ2-3, with D maybe TRBD2 (6 bases). CDR1 is MDHEN and CDR2 is SYDVKM in the germline V gene. CDR3 length: 17 amino acids. Trimming cost V 6 bases and J 6 bases, with 25 bases left between them. The CDR3: CASSPSLGRTAKDTQYF. For the CDR3, the DNA is TGTGCCAGCAGCCCATCACTTGGGAGGACTGCTAAGGATACGCAGTATTTT.

V usage is TRBV25-1 and J usage is TRBJ1-1; D may be TRBD1 (6 bases). Deletions cut 0 bases from V and 3 bases from J, with 14 bases between. The CDR3 extends over 16 amino acids. The germline gives CDR1 MGHDK, CDR2 SYGVNS. The CDR3 DNA reads TGTGCCAGCAGTGAATATATTTGGGGGCGCGACACTGAAGCTTTCTTT. Protein: CASSEYIWGRDTEAFF.

This rearrangement joins TRBV4-2 to TRBJ2-1; D is undetermined. Per germline, CDR1 LGHNA and CDR2 YNFKEQ. The CDR3 consists of 13 residues. V dropped 1 base and J dropped 8 bases, with 9 bases sitting between them. CDR3 region: CASSQAGADEQFF. Here the CDR3 DNA reads TGTGCCAGCAGCCAAGCCGGCGCGGATGAGCAGTTCTTC.

This clone was detected only a few times. The chain joins TRBV7-2 to TRBJ1-2; D gene uncertain. The CDR3 has 13 amino acids. Between the trimmed V and J ends, which lost 6 bases and 5 bases, there was a span of 13 bases. Per the germline V gene, CDR1 is SGHTA and CDR2 is FQGNSA. DNA for the CDR3: TGTGCCAGCAGTCAATCAAGTTTATATGGCTACACCTTC. Translation: CASSQSSLYGYTF.

The V gene is TRBV10-1, the J gene TRBJ2-1; D not certain. V lost 0 bases to trimming and J lost 10 bases, with 13 bases between them. Germline-derived CDR1 and CDR2 are WNHNN and SYGVQD (reference sequence). The CDR3 contains 14 residues. In DNA, the CDR3 is TGCGCCAGCAGTGAGTCGAGTCCACTCGGGGAGCAGTTCTTC. This gives the protein CASSESSPLGEQFF.

In the case of this clone: At the DNA level, this CDR3 is encoded by other sequences in the same sample as well. The chain carries TRBV6-6 and TRBJ1-3, with unresolved D. Trimming took off 2 bases at V and 0 bases at J, with 8 bases between the two ends. The CDR3 spans 15 residues. Germline V gene lookup returns CDR1 MNHNY and CDR2 SVGAGI (reference sequence). This CDR3 is CASSYEGISGNTIYF. CDR3 in DNA: TGTGCCAGCAGTTACGAGGGTATCTCTGGAAACACCATATATTTT.

V usage is TRBV7-3 and J usage is TRBJ2-2, with TRBD2 as a possible D gene (5 bases). Germline lookup yields CDR1 SGHTA and CDR2 FQGTGA. The V and J ends lost 3 bases and 1 base respectively, with 15 bases between them. This CDR3 comprises 17 residues. The CDR3 loop reads CASSFINGIVNTGELFF. The CDR3 nucleotides are TGTGCCAGCAGCTTTATAAACGGGATAGTGAACACCGGGGAGCTGTTTTTT. The full variable domain, in which reference TRBV7-3 and TRBJ2-2 provide the parts outside the CDR3, is GAGVSQTPSNKVTEKGKYVELRCDPISGHTALYWYRQSLGQGPEFLIYFQGTGAADDSGLPNDRFFAVRPEGSVSTLKIQRTERGDSAVYLCASSFINGIVNTGELFFGEGSRLTVL.

The chain combines TRBV5-1 with TRBJ2-5; weak D call: TRBD1 (6 bases). CDR1 SGHRS and CDR2 YFSETQ come from the germline V gene. V lost 2 bases and J 2 bases, leaving 10 bases between the germline ends. This CDR3 has 14 residues. The CDR3 here is CASSFGTQQETQYF. The DNA of the CDR3 is TGCGCCAGCAGCTTCGGGACACAGCAAGAGACCCAGTACTTC.

The V gene is TRBV19, the J gene TRBJ2-4, with D tentatively TRBD1 or TRBD2 (5 bases each). V was cut by 5 bases and J by 10 bases, with 18 bases left in between. Germline loops: CDR1 LNHDA, CDR2 SQIVND (reference sequence). This CDR3 is 14 amino acids long. The chain's CDR3 is CASSDYGDLGIQYF. CDR3 DNA sequence: TGTGCCAGTAGTGACTACGGGGACCTCGGTATTCAGTACTTC.

The chain joins TRBV19 to TRBJ2-3; D is unclear. Germline CDR1 LNHDA, CDR2 SQIVND (reference sequence). The CDR3 sequence is 13 residues long. Trimming removed 5 bases at V and 5 bases at J, with 11 bases between. CDR3 sequence (DNA): TGTGCCAGTAGTTCCAGTTGGGGAGATACGCAGTATTTT. Translation gives CASSSSWGDTQYF. The complete variable domain, with remaining parts taken from reference TRBV19 and TRBJ2-3, reads DGGITQSPKYLFRKEGQNVTLSCEQNLNHDAMYWYRQDPGQGLRLIYYSQIVNDFQKGDIAEGYSVSREKKESFPLTVTSAQKNPTAFYLCASSSSWGDTQYFGPGTRLTVL.

The chain couples TRBV27 to TRBJ1-5; TRBD1 is a possible D gene (5 bases). CDR3 size: 14 residues. Germline lookup yields CDR1 MNHEY and CDR2 SMNVEV (reference sequence). Trimming shortened V by 3 bases and J by 5 bases, and 11 bases separated the two germline ends. The CDR3 here is CASSFRVYDQPQHF. In nucleotides, the CDR3 is TGTGCCAGCAGTTTCAGGGTGTACGATCAGCCCCAGCATTTT.

This rearrangement joins TRBV5-6 to TRBJ1-2, with 8 nucleotides matching TRBD1. Germline V gene data show CDR1 as SGHDT and CDR2 as YYEEEE. This CDR3 spans 13 amino acids. V dropped 5 bases and J dropped 4; count of bases not matched to a gene: 4. CDR3 sequence (DNA): TGTGCCAGCAGTCGGGACAGGAGCTATGGCTACACCTTC. Its protein is CASSRDRSYGYTF.

V is TRBV27 and J is TRBJ2-7, with TRBD2 matching 7 bases. The CDR3 sequence is 13 residues long. Germline V CDR1 and CDR2: MNHEY, SMNVEV (reference sequence). With V trimmed by 10 bases and J by 1 base, 7 bases remained unmatched. This CDR3 reads CATRAGTSYEQYF. CDR3 in DNA: TGTGCCACCAGAGCGGGAACATCCTACGAGCAGTACTTC.

CDR3 region: CASSQPPGGVQTQYF. The CDR3 DNA sequence: TGCGCCAGCAGCCAACCCCCAGGGGGCGTACAGACCCAGTACTTC. This rearrangement joins TRBV4-1 to TRBJ2-5, with 8 bases fitting TRBD1. The germline V gene encodes CDR1 MGHRA and CDR2 YSYEKL. The CDR3 covers 15 residues. V shed 2 bases and J 6 bases; nucleotides not matched to a gene: 8.

This clone was found once. The chain employs TRBV11-3 and TRBJ2-5, with 7 bases identical to TRBD1. The V gene end was trimmed by 4 bases and the J gene end by 5 bases; junction bases not matched to a gene: 10. Germline V gene sequence: CDR1 SGHNT, CDR2 YENEEA. The CDR3 loop spans 15 amino acids. For the CDR3, the DNA is TGTGCCAGCAGCTGGAGACATGAACAGGGGGAGACCCAGTACTTC. Residues: CASSWRHEQGETQYF.